These T cell receptor beta chains were read from a single sample in a study of vaccination and CD4 T cells after COVID-19. Via MiXCR, TCRdb re-called the PCR reads, giving one row per CDR3 protein. The sample consists of around 22,000 distinct CDR3 sequences, about 30% of them appearing once. Which antigens these TCRs recognize remains unknown. Sequenced: cultured CD4+ T cells from blood. Receptors originate from a human donor with COVID-19. The CDR3 runs from the conserved cysteine through the conserved F or W. D genes are given only for firm matches. For some rows the clone size is stated as once, few or many, or as a class when expanded; others skip it.

abundance,v_gene,len,d_gene,j_gene,CDR3nt,CDR3aa
once,TRBV11-1,17,NA,TRBJ1-1,TGTGCCAGCAGCCGTACTGGGGGGCGGCTGGGGGACACTGAAGCTTTCTTT,CASSRTGGRLGDTEAFF
NA,TRBV6-1,16,NA,TRBJ1-5,TGTGCCAGCAGTGGGGGAGGTGGGGGTCGCAATCAGCCCCAGCATTTT,CASSGGGGGRNQPQHF
medium-sized,TRBV20-1,13,TRBD1,TRBJ1-2,TGCAGTGCCGGACAGGTTTCGGACTATGGCTACACCTTC,CSAGQVSDYGYTF
NA,TRBV7-2,17,NA,TRBJ1-1,TGTGCCAGCAGCTTAGGGCAGGGGCTCCTAATGAACACTGAAGCTTTCTTT,CASSLGQGLLMNTEAFF
NA,TRBV7-9,15,TRBD1,TRBJ2-3,TGTGCCAGCAGCTTAGCTGGGACAGGGAGGGATACGCAGTATTTT,CASSLAGTGRDTQYF
NA,TRBV11-2,14,NA,TRBJ2-5,TGTGCCAGCAGCTTAGGTGGGGAGAAAGAGACCCAGTACTTC,CASSLGGEKETQYF
NA,TRBV6-5,13,TRBD1,TRBJ1-2,TGTGCCAGCAGTTACGACAGGGCGACTGGCTACACCTTC,CASSYDRATGYTF
few,TRBV6-2/TRBV6-3,11,NA,TRBJ2-7,TGTGCCGGAGGAAGGGGCGACGAGCAGTACTTC,CAGGRGDEQYF
NA,TRBV5-4,16,TRBD2,TRBJ2-5,TGTGCCAGCAGCCCCGGGGGGTCTGCGGTGAGGGAGACCCAGTACTTC,CASSPGGSAVRETQYF
few,TRBV20-1,13,TRBD1,TRBJ2-3,TGCAGTGCCGTACCGACAGGGGAAGATACGCAGTATTTT,CSAVPTGEDTQYF
few,TRBV11-3,16,NA,TRBJ2-3,TGTGCCAGCAGCTTAGCTCCCGGGTCCTCAACAGATACGCAGTATTTT,CASSLAPGSSTDTQYF
NA,TRBV11-2,19,TRBD2,TRBJ2-3,TGTGCCAGCAGCTTAGATCCGGCATGGCGGGGGGGCTACACAGATACGCAGTATTTT,CASSLDPAWRGGYTDTQYF
few,TRBV7-3,13,NA,TRBJ1-1,TGTGCCAGCGGATACACATCGAACACTGAAGCTTTCTTT,CASGYTSNTEAFF
few,TRBV30,13,TRBD1,TRBJ1-1,TGTGCCTGGAGTGTGGACAGGGGAGGTGAAGCTTTCTTT,CAWSVDRGGEAFF